Included here is one T cell receptor (beta chain) sequence, with context. These data originate in a study of blood T cell repertoires in COVID-19. Study-level background: Samples of COVID-19 (acute and convalescent) were obtained from the United States, Italy and Spain. T cells, B-cell-depleted T cells, or PBMCs provided the cDNA or gDNA that served as material.

Original methodology: Estimated nucleated cell counts came from reference gene primer amplification. Clones were sequenced by immunoSEQ multiplex PCR, and TCRdb holds only the in-frame ones, with some missing. V and J calls plus clone size are reproduced from that table; the DNA served to infer D and trimming. This table has tens of thousands of clones, about 82% appearing once. CDR3 length: 15 residues. Per germline, CDR1 SGHDT and CDR2 YYEEEE. The V and J ends lost 2 bases and 3 bases respectively, with 14 bases between them. What was sequenced was peripheral blood. The origin of this receptor is a human donor in a cohort sampled during active COVID-19. The rearrangement uses TRBV5-6 and TRBJ2-5, with D possibly TRBD2 on 6 matching bases. The CDR3 DNA reads as TGTGCCAGCAGCTTAAGGTTCGGGGGAAAAGAGACCCAGTACTTC. This encodes CASSLRFGGKETQYF.